Presented here are 11 T cell receptor beta chains from one specimen sequenced in a study of T cell repertoires in cytomegalovirus infection. No antigens are known for them. TCRdb fed the reads into MiXCR, producing one record per CDR3 protein. The sample carries roughly 730,000 distinct CDR3 sequences, around 32% recorded once. Sequenced material: cultured PBMCs, taken from culture after CMV antigen stimulation. Receptor source: a human donor in good health (CMV status not recorded). Some clones in this sample may be carry-over from other donors' samples.

In its sample, this clonotype was seen a few times. This chain uses TRBV6-1 with TRBJ2-1; 11 positions agree with TRBD1. CDR1 MNHNS and CDR2 SASEGT come from the germline V gene. CDR3 length: 14 amino acids. Trimming at V came to 6 bases and at J to 9 bases, leaving 7 bases not matched to a gene. For the CDR3, the DNA is TGTGCCAGCAGATCCGGGACAGGGGGTATTGAGCAGTTCTTC. Residues: CASRSGTGGIEQFF.

The V gene is TRBV15, the J gene TRBJ2-7, with 8 bases lining up with TRBD1. J lost 5 bases, V lost 8 bases, and 8 bases had no gene match. The germline gives CDR1 LNHNV, CDR2 YYDKDF (reference sequence). This CDR3 comprises 13 residues. CDR3 sequence reads: CATGQGPLNEQYF. The CDR3 DNA reads TGTGCCACCGGACAGGGCCCTCTTAACGAGCAGTACTTC.

The chain has TRBV18 and TRBJ1-2; TRBD1 is a possible D gene (6 bases). The CDR3 runs 14 residues. CDR1 KGHSH and CDR2 LQKENI come from the germline V gene. V gave up 2 bases and J gave up 7 bases, with 14 bases separating them. The CDR3 loop is CASSPALQGSGYTF. For the CDR3, the DNA is TGTGCCAGCTCACCAGCCCTGCAGGGGTCTGGCTACACCTTC.

This clonotype has only a few counts. J is TRBJ2-1 and V is TRBV5-1, with 7 bases lining up with TRBD1. From germline, CDR1 is SGHRS and CDR2 YFSETQ. The CDR3 is made up of 15 amino acids. J was trimmed by 6 bases and V by 0 bases; bases with no gene match: 6. The CDR3 sequence is CASSLEGRDSNEQFF. The CDR3 nucleotides read TGCGCCAGCAGCTTGGAGGGCCGGGACAGCAATGAGCAGTTCTTC.

The chain carries TRBV27 and TRBJ1-6, with D perhaps matching TRBD1 (6 bases). Trimming took 6 bases from V and 3 from J, leaving 21 bases between them. CDR1 and CDR2 (germline): MNHEY, SMNVEV (reference sequence). The CDR3 is 18 amino acids. CDR3 loop: CASSLLRGGPVYNSPLHF. In DNA, the CDR3 is TGTGCCAGCAGCCTTTTGCGGGGGGGGCCAGTCTATAATTCACCCCTCCACTTT.

The V gene is TRBV19, the J gene TRBJ2-7, with TRBD2 identical over 8 bases. The germline V gene has CDR1 LNHDA and CDR2 SQIVND (reference sequence). The V and J ends lost 6 bases and 4 bases, in that order; junction bases with no gene match: 11. The CDR3 covers 15 residues. CDR3 DNA sequence: TGTGCCAGTAGCGCGTTGTTAGCGGGACTTTACGAGCAGTACTTC. Translation gives CASSALLAGLYEQYF.

The chain couples TRBV7-2 to TRBJ2-3; D not certain. Trimming removed 3 bases from V and 4 bases from J, with 5 bases in between. CDR3 size: 12 residues. Germline values: CDR1 SGHTA, CDR2 FQGNSA. DNA of the CDR3: TGTGCCAGCAGCTTTCCGTCAGATACGCAGTATTTT. It specifies CASSFPSDTQYF.

The CDR3 is CASTPGQVNSPLHF. In DNA form, the CDR3 reads TGTGCCAGCACCCCGGGACAAGTTAATTCACCCCTCCACTTT. The chain has TRBV2 and TRBJ1-6; tentative D call: TRBD1 (6 bases). Per the germline V gene, CDR1 is SNHLY and CDR2 is FYNNEI. The ends were cut back, 7 bases at V and 6 bases at J, with 13 bases in the middle. The CDR3 is 14 amino acids. The variable domain in full, with the rest retrieved from reference TRBV2 and TRBJ1-6, is EPEVTQTPSHQVTQMGQEVILRCVPISNHLYFYWYRQILGQKVEFLVSFYNNEISEKSEIFDDQFSVERPDGSNFTLKIRSTKLEDSAMYFCASTPGQVNSPLHFGNGTRLTVT.

V usage is TRBV4-1 and J usage is TRBJ2-3; 7 bases map to TRBD1. The V gene end was trimmed by 5 bases and the J gene end by 5 bases; junction bases not matched to a gene: 7. CDR1 is MGHRA and CDR2 is YSYEKL in the germline V gene. This CDR3 comprises 14 residues. Written as DNA, the CDR3 is TGCGCCAGCAGCTTACAGGGGTCAAGAGATACGCAGTATTTT. This encodes CASSLQGSRDTQYF.

This sequence joins TRBV7-9 and TRBJ2-1; 9 nucleotides align to TRBD1. The trim removed 4 bases at V and 12 bases at J, leaving 19 bases unmatched. The germline V gene has CDR1 SEHNR and CDR2 FQNEAQ (reference sequence). The CDR3 consists of 17 residues. The chain's CDR3 is CASSSNPGQGVFGVQFF. CDR3 in DNA: TGTGCCAGCAGCTCGAATCCGGGACAGGGTGTATTCGGGGTGCAGTTCTTC.

This clonotype appeared a few times. This chain links TRBV7-4 with TRBJ2-7; unclear D gene. The CDR3 extends over 15 amino acids. Trimming left V 1 base short and J 0 bases short, with 10 bases between. Germline assignment: CDR1 SGHVT and CDR2 SQSDAQ. CDR3 nucleotide sequence: TGTGCCAGCAGCTTAGTTCTAGGCCTCTCCTACGAGCAGTACTTC. Translation gives CASSLVLGLSYEQYF. The entire variable domain, with the rest obtained from reference TRBV7-4 and TRBJ2-7, is as follows: GAGVSQSPRYKVAKRGRDVALRCDSISGHVTLYWYRQTLGQGSEVLTYSQSDAQRDKSGRPSGRFSAERPERSVSTLKIQRTEQGDSAVYLCASSLVLGLSYEQYFGPGTRLTVT.